What follows are 27 T cell receptor beta chains derived from one specimen sequenced in a study of T cells in Graves' hyperthyroidism and ophthalmopathy. The CDR3 regions of TCR beta were amplified from RNA transcripts. HTBI primers were the set used in a first-round RT-PCR of the TCR CDR3. TCRdb reanalysed the multiplex PCR reads using MiXCR and keeps one entry per CDR3 protein. Of 500,000 to 600,000 distinct CDR3 sequences listed, approximately 44% are singletons. What was sequenced was peripheral blood or thyroid tissue (not recorded which). These receptors came from a woman aged 18-35 years with Graves' hyperthyroidism.

The chain couples TRBV5-1 to TRBJ2-2; no clear D gene. This CDR3 spans 14 amino acids. CDR1 SGHRS and CDR2 YFSETQ come from the germline V gene. V was cut by 0 bases and J by 5 bases, with 8 bases left in between. CDR3 nucleotide sequence: TGCGCCAGCAGCTTGGCCGCGGTAACCGGGGAGCTGTTTTTT. It encodes CASSLAAVTGELFF.

The chain couples TRBV29-1 to TRBJ1-2, with D perhaps TRBD1 (5 bases). Germline values: CDR1 SQVTM, CDR2 ANQGSEA. The CDR3 has 13 residues. Trimming stripped 4 bases from V and 7 bases from J, with 16 bases between. This chain's CDR3 is CSVAGTARAGYTF. In DNA, the CDR3 is TGCAGCGTTGCCGGGACCGCGAGGGCTGGCTACACCTTC.

This clonotype appeared a single time. A much larger clone differs from this one at a single base, so this may be a read error. The chain employs TRBV20-1 and TRBJ1-1; no clear D gene. The CDR3 is 11 residues long. Germline V gene data show CDR1 as DFQATT and CDR2 as SNEGSKA (reference sequence). Written as DNA, the CDR3 is TGCAGTGCTCCTGTGAACACTGAAGCTCTCTTT. This sequence encodes CSAPVNTEALF.

This clonotype was counted a few times. The genes are TRBV19 and TRBJ1-2; 9 nucleotides agree with TRBD1. Per germline, CDR1 LNHDA and CDR2 SQIVND (reference sequence). The CDR3 runs 14 residues. Unmatched junction bases numbered 7, after V lost 7 bases and J lost 4 bases. CDR3 nucleotides: TGTGCCAGTATCGCGGGACAGGGATTCTATGGCTACACCTTC. It is translated as CASIAGQGFYGYTF.

In this sample, this clonotype turned up many times. CDR3 in amino acids: CSVGGTSLKETQYF. The CDR3 DNA follows: TGCAGCGTGGGTGGGACTAGCCTCAAAGAGACCCAGTACTTC. The chain uses TRBV29-1 and TRBJ2-5; 9 nucleotides match TRBD2. Germline values: CDR1 SQVTM, CDR2 ANQGSEA. CDR3 length: 14 residues. V trimming: 6 bases; J trimming: 3 bases; junction bases outside the gene matches: 8.

This clonotype was counted ten times or more. The genes are TRBV29-1 and TRBJ2-3; a weak D match, TRBD2 (5 bases). Germline V gives CDR1 SQVTM, CDR2 ANQGSEA. The CDR3 covers 13 residues. Trimming removed 4 bases from V and 1 base from J, with 9 bases in between. The CDR3 loop reads CSVARGGTDTQYF. The DNA of the CDR3 is TGCAGCGTTGCCCGGGGAGGCACAGATACGCAGTATTTT.

This clonotype was detected only once. A much larger clone lies a single base off, so this may be a read error. The chain employs TRBV14 and TRBJ1-5; D not resolved. The CDR3 loop spans 14 amino acids. Germline V gene sequence: CDR1 SGHDN, CDR2 FVKESK. The CDR3 DNA sequence: TGTGCCAGCAGCACAACCGGAAGCAATCAGCTCCAGCATTTT. Protein product: CASSTTGSNQLQHF.

The J gene is TRBJ1-5, the V gene TRBV2; the D gene is possibly TRBD1 (5 bases). Germline-derived CDR1 and CDR2 are SNHLY and FYNNEI. CDR3 length: 15 residues. V was shortened by 4 bases and J by 6 bases, with 16 bases between the two germline ends. CDR3: CASSAGRAVSQPQHF. The CDR3 nucleotides read TGTGCCAGCAGTGCGGGCAGGGCGGTTAGTCAGCCCCAGCATTTT.

As to this clonotype: A much larger clonotype is one base distant, so this may be a read error. CDR3 in amino acids: CASSWGTGLWYGYTF. DNA for the CDR3: TGTGCCAGCAGCTGGGGGACAGGGTTATGGTATGGCTACACCTTC. The chain employs TRBV5-1 and TRBJ1-2, with 9 bases aligning to TRBD1. This CDR3 has 15 residues. CDR1 and CDR2 (germline): SGHRS, YFSETQ.

This clonotype has a count of ten or more. The V gene is TRBV5-1, the J gene TRBJ2-7; TRBD1 agrees at 7 bases. This CDR3 contains 12 residues. Germline CDR1 and CDR2: SGHRS and YFSETQ. Trimming removed 3 bases from V and 5 bases from J; junction bases left unmatched: 2. This CDR3 reads CASSWDSNEQYF. In nucleotides, the CDR3 is TGCGCCAGCAGCTGGGACAGCAACGAGCAGTACTTC.

This clonotype was picked up a small number of times. The chain couples TRBV19 to TRBJ1-2; 7 bases map to TRBD1. The V gene end was trimmed by 7 bases and the J gene end by 6 bases; junction bases not matched to a gene: 14. The CDR3 totals 15 residues. Per the germline V gene, CDR1 is LNHDA and CDR2 is SQIVND (reference sequence). The DNA of the CDR3 is TGTGCCAGTACCCTAACGGGAGGGGGCGATGATGGCTACACCTTC. It specifies CASTLTGGGDDGYTF.

The count of this clonotype is one. Given a much more abundant clone one base away, this may be a read error. The rearrangement uses TRBV6-1 and TRBJ1-1; no clear D. V gave up 2 bases and J gave up 3 bases, with 13 bases separating them. CDR3 length: 15 residues. CDR1 MNHNS and CDR2 SASEGT come from the germline V gene. CDR3 bases: TGTGCCAGCAGTGAAAGAGGGCCCCTAGACACTGAAGCTTTCTTT. It yields the protein CASSERGPLDTEAFF.

Ten or more counts support this clonotype. The chain recombines TRBV4-1 with TRBJ2-7, with 13 bases fitting TRBD2. V lost 4 bases and J lost 2; bases outside the gene matches: 5. The germline V gene encodes CDR1 MGHRA and CDR2 YSYEKL. The CDR3 spans 16 residues. The CDR3 coding sequence is TGCGCCAGCAGCCCGACCGGGACTAGCGGGACCTACGAGCAGTACTTC. Encoded protein: CASSPTGTSGTYEQYF.

V usage is TRBV29-1 and J usage is TRBJ1-5, with D perhaps TRBD1 (5 bases). V dropped 8 bases and J dropped 1 base, with 15 bases sitting between them. Germline loops: CDR1 SQVTM, CDR2 ANQGSEA. The CDR3 sequence is 14 residues long. The CDR3 DNA reads as TGCAGCTCTCGGGCAGGGCTCAGCAATCAGCCCCAGCATTTT. It encodes CSSRAGLSNQPQHF.

The V call is TRBV18, the J call TRBJ2-7; D perhaps matches TRBD2 (6 bases). Between the trimmed V and J ends, which lost 4 bases and 7 bases, there was a span of 20 bases. This CDR3 region has 15 residues. Germline CDR1 KGHSH, CDR2 LQKENI. For the CDR3, the DNA is TGTGCCAGCTCACAGGCGCGGGGAGCGCCGAGGGAGCAGTACTTC. Protein sequence: CASSQARGAPREQYF.

This clonotype was recorded at least ten times. The chain recombines TRBV29-1 with TRBJ1-2; TRBD1 is a possible D gene (6 bases). The CDR3 contains 13 residues. With 6 bases removed from V and 8 bases from J, the gap between germline ends came to 19 bases. Germline V gene data show CDR1 as SQVTM and CDR2 as ANQGSEA. CDR3 DNA: TGCAGCGTCACAGGGACAAGGGTTCGCGGCTACACCTTC. Translation gives CSVTGTRVRGYTF.

This clonotype was recorded many times. This chain joins TRBV2 and TRBJ1-5; possible D gene TRBD1, 6 bases. The V end was cut by 1 base, the J end by 9 bases, with 10 bases between. The germline gives CDR1 SNHLY, CDR2 FYNNEI. The CDR3 runs 13 residues. The CDR3 spells CASSEVGGGPQHF. The CDR3 DNA sequence: TGTGCCAGCAGTGAAGTGGGAGGGGGGCCCCAGCATTTT.

The chain's CDR3 is CARSGQGGTEAFF. DNA for the CDR3: TGTGCCAGATCAGGACAGGGGGGCACTGAAGCTTTCTTT. The chain combines TRBV2 with TRBJ1-1; 10 bases agree with TRBD1. Germline CDR1 reads SNHLY; CDR2 reads FYNNEI. CDR3 size: 13 residues. V shed 9 bases, J shed 4 bases, and the junction held 5 bases outside the gene matches.

The chain carries TRBV12-5 and TRBJ2-5; D call uncertain. V was trimmed by 0 bases and J by 5 bases, leaving 16 bases between them. This CDR3 region has 16 residues. Germline values: CDR1 LGHNT, CDR2 FRNRAP. The CDR3 coding sequence is TGTGCTAGTGGTTTGGTATTCGCGACATTGGGGGAGACCCAGTACTTC. Its translation is CASGLVFATLGETQYF.

Concerning this clonotype: This could be a read error, since a much larger clone is one nucleotide away. In DNA, the CDR3 is TGTGCCAGTACTAAGGGACAGACGAACACTGAAGCTTTCTTT. It encodes CASTKGQTNTEAFF. This chain joins TRBV19 and TRBJ1-1, with 7 bases aligning to TRBD1. CDR1 and CDR2 from the germline V gene are LNHDA and SQIVND (reference sequence). This CDR3 region has 14 residues. Trimming took 7 bases from V and 1 from J; bases not matched to a gene: 6.

With respect to this clonotype: This may be a read error: a much more frequent sequence differs by one nucleotide. Since the CDR3 does not end with the conserved phenylalanine or tryptophan, this likely comes from a read error. This chain links TRBV10-3 with TRBJ1-1, with 7 positions matching TRBD1. Germline V gives CDR1 ENHRY, CDR2 SYGVKD. V lost 2 bases and J lost 10; bases outside the gene matches: 4. The CDR3 is 12 residues long. CDR3 in amino acids: CAISEDGTAAFS. The DNA of the CDR3 is TGTGCCATCAGTGAGGACGGGACAGCAGCTTTCTCT.

This clonotype was seen repeatedly, ten times or more. V usage is TRBV29-1 and J usage is TRBJ1-2, with 8 nucleotides matching TRBD1. Trimming at V came to 4 bases and at J to 6 bases, leaving 7 bases not matched to a gene. The CDR3 runs to 13 residues. Germline CDR1 SQVTM, CDR2 ANQGSEA. The CDR3 nucleotides read TGCAGCGTTGCGGACAGGGCGTTGGATGGCTACACCTTC. This encodes CSVADRALDGYTF.

This clonotype came up once. This may stem from a read error, because a much larger clone lies one nucleotide away. The chain recombines TRBV24-1 with TRBJ2-3, with a possible D match to TRBD2 (5 bases). Germline V gene sequence: CDR1 KGHDR, CDR2 SFDVKD. The CDR3 length is 14 residues. The CDR3 spells CATCDPRGGDTQYF. For the CDR3, the DNA is TGTGCCACCTGTGATCCCCGAGGAGGAGACACGCAGTATTTT.

The chain recombines TRBV20-1 with TRBJ2-5; 8 bases are a match to TRBD2. Germline CDR1 reads DFQATT; CDR2 reads SNEGSKA (reference sequence). The ends lost 3 bases at V and 2 bases at J; junction bases unmatched: 11. The CDR3 extends over 16 amino acids. CDR3 bases: TGCAGTGCTAGGGAATTAGCGGGACGGCAACAAGAGACCCAGTACTTC. Residues: CSARELAGRQQETQYF.

The chain is built from TRBV20-1 and TRBJ1-4; D gene uncertain. Germline loops: CDR1 DFQATT, CDR2 SNEGSKA (reference sequence). The V gene lost 5 bases and the J gene lost 8 bases, with 12 bases spanning the gap. The CDR3 is 12 amino acids. The CDR3 nucleotides are TGCAGTGCTCCTGCTGGCGACGAAAAACTGTTTTTT. It is translated as CSAPAGDEKLFF.

This clonotype was seen at least ten times. The chain's CDR3 is CASSLGVYGRGRQYF. CDR3 sequence (DNA): TGTGCCAGCAGCTTAGGTGTATATGGACGGGGACGGCAGTACTTC. The chain has TRBV7-2 and TRBJ2-7, with D possibly being TRBD1 or TRBD2 (5 bases each). The length of the CDR3 is 15 residues. Germline CDR1 is SGHTA and CDR2 is FQGNSA. With 1 base removed from V and 9 bases from J, the gap between germline ends came to 19 bases.

The gene calls are TRBV20-1 and TRBJ1-5; a possible D gene is TRBD1 (5 bases). Germline V lookup: CDR1 DFQATT, CDR2 SNEGSKA (reference sequence). With 6 bases removed from V and 6 bases from J, the gap between germline ends came to 18 bases. The CDR3 totals 14 residues. CDR3 nucleotide sequence: TGCAGTGCCATCAGTGAGTCGGGGGGTCAGCCCCAGCATTTT. As protein: CSAISESGGQPQHF.